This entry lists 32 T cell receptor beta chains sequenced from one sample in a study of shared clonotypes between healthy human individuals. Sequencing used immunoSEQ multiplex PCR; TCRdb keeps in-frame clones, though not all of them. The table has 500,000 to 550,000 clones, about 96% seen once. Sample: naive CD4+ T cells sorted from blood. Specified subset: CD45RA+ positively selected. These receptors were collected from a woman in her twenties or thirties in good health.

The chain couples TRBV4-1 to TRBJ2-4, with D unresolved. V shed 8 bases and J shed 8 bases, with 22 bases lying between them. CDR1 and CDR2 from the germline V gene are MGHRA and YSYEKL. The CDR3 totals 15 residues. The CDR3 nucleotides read TGCGCCAGCCACCCGGGTTATGGCCGTGGGGACATTCAGTACTTC. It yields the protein CASHPGYGRGDIQYF.

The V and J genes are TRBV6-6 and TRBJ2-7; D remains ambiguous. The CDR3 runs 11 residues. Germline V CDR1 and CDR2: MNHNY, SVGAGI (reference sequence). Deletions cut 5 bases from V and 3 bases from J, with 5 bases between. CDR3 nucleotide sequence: TGTGCCAGCAGTCAAAACTACGAGCAGTACTTC. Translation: CASSQNYEQYF.

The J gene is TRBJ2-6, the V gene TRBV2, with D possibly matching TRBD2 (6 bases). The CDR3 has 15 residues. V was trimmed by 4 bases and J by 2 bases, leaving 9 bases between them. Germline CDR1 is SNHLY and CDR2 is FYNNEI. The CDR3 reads CASSVGGAGANVLTF. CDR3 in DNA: TGTGCCAGCAGTGTTGGAGGGGCTGGGGCCAACGTCCTGACTTTC.

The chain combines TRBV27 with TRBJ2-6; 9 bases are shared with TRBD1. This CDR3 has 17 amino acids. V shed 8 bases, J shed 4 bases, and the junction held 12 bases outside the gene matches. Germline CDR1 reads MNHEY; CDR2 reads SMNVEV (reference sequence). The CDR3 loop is CASRGDRAVEGANVLTF. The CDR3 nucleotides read TGTGCCAGCCGAGGGGACAGGGCCGTTGAAGGGGCCAACGTCCTGACTTTC. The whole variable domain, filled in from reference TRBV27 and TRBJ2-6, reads EAQVTQNPRYLITVTGKKLTVTCSQNMNHEYMSWYRQDPGLGLRQIYYSMNVEVTDKGDVPEGYKVSRKEKRNFPLILESPSPNQTSLYFCASRGDRAVEGANVLTFGAGSRLTVL.

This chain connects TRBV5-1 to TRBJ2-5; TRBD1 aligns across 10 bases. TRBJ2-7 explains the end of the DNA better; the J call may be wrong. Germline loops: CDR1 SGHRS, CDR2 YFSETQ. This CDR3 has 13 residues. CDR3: CASSWTGGAEQYF. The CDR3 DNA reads TGCGCCAGCAGCTGGACAGGGGGTGCCGAGCAGTACTTC.

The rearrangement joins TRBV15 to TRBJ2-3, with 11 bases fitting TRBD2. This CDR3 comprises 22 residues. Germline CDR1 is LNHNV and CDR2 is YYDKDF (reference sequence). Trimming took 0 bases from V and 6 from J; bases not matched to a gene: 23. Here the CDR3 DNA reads TGTGCCACCAGCAGAGATTTCCGGCTAGCGGGAGGCCTATCCGCCCAATCGGATACGCAGTATTTT. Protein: CATSRDFRLAGGLSAQSDTQYF.

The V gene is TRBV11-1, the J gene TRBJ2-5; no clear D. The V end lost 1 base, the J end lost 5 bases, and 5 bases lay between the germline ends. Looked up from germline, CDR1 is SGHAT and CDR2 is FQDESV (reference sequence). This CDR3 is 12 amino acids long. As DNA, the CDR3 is TGTGCCAGCAGCTTAGGAGTGGAGACCCAGTACTTC. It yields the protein CASSLGVETQYF.

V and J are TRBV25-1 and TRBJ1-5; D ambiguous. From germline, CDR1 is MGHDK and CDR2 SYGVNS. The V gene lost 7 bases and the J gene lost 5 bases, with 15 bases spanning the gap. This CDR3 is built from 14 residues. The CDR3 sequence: CASIDAGLDQPQHF. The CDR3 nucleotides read TGTGCCAGCATCGATGCAGGTCTTGATCAGCCCCAGCATTTT.

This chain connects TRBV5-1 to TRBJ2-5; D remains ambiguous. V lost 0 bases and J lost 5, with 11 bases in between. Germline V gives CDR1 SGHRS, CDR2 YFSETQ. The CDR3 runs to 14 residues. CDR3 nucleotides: TGCGCCAGCAGCTTGGCCGGCAGAACGGAGACCCAGTACTTC. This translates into CASSLAGRTETQYF.

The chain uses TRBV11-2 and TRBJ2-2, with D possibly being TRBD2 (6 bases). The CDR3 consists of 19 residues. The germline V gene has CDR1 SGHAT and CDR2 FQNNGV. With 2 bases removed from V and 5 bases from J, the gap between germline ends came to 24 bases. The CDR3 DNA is TGTGCCAGCAGCTTAAACCGGGACTCACCTCCTCGGATTACCGGGGAGCTGTTTTTT. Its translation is CASSLNRDSPPRITGELFF.

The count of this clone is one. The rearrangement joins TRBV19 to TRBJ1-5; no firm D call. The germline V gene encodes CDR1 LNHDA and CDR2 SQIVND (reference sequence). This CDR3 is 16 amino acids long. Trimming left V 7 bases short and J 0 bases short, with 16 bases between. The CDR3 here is CASKPFEGYSNQPQHF. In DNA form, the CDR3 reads TGTGCCAGTAAGCCCTTTGAGGGTTATAGCAATCAGCCCCAGCATTTT.

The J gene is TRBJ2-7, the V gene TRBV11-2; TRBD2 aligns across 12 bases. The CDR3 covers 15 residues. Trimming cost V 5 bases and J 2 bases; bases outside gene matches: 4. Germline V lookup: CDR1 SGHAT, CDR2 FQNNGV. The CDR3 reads CASSPTSGSPYEQYF. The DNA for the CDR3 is TGTGCCAGCAGCCCGACTAGCGGGAGCCCCTACGAGCAGTACTTC.

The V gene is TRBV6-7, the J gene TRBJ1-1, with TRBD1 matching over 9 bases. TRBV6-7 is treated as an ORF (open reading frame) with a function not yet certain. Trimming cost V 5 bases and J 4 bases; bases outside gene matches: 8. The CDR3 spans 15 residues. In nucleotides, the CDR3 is TGTGCCAGCAGTCACATACAGGGGGCGGGCACTGAAGCTTTCTTT. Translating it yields CASSHIQGAGTEAFF.

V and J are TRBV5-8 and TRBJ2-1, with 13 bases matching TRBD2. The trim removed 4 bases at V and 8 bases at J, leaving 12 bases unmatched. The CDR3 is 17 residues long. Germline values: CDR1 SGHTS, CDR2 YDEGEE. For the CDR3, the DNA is TGTGCCAGCAGCCTAGGGACTAGCGGGAACCTGGGCGATGAGCAGTTCTTC. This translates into CASSLGTSGNLGDEQFF.

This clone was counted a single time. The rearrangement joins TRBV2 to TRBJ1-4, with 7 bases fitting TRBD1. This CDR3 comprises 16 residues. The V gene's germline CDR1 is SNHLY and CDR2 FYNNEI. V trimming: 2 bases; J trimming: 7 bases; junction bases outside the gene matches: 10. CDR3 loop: CASSEQGDTGGEKLFF. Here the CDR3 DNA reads TGTGCCAGCAGTGAACAGGGGGATACCGGAGGTGAAAAACTGTTTTTT.

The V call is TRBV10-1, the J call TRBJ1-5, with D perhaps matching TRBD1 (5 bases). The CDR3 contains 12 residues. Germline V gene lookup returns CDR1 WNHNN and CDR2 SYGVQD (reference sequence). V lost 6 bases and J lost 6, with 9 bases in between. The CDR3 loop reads CASSMQGQPQHF. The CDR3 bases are TGCGCCAGCAGCATGCAGGGTCAGCCCCAGCATTTT.

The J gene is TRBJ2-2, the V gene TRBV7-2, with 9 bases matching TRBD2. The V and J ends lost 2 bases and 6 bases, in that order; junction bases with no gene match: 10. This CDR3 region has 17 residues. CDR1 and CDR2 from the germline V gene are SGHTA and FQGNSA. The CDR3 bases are TGTGCCAGCAGCTTAACTCGCCTAGCGGGGCCCGCCGGGGAGCTGTTTTTT. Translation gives CASSLTRLAGPAGELFF. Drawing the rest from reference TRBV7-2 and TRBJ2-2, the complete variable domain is GAGVSQSPSNKVTEKGKDVELRCDPISGHTALYWYRQSLGQGLEFLIYFQGNSAPDKSGLPSDRFSAERTGGSVSTLTIQRTQQEDSAVYLCASSLTRLAGPAGELFFGEGSRLTVL.

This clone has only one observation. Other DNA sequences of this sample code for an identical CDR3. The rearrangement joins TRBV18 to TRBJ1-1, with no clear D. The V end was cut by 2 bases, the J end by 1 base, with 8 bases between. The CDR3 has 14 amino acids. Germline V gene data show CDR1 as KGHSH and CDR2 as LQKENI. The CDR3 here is CASSPRTENTEAFF. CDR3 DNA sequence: TGTGCCAGCTCACCAAGGACGGAGAACACTGAAGCTTTCTTT.

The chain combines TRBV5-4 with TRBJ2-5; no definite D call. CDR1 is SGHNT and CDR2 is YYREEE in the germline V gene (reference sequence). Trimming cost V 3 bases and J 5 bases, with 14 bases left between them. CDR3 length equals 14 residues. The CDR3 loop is CASSSTTRSETQYF. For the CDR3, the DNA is TGTGCCAGCAGCTCCACGACAAGATCGGAGACCCAGTACTTC. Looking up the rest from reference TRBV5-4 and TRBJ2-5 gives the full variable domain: ETGVTQSPTHLIKTRGQQVTLRCSSQSGHNTVSWYQQALGQGPQFIFQYYREEENGRGNFPPRFSGLQFPNYSSELNVNALELDDSALYLCASSSTTRSETQYFGPGTRLLVL.

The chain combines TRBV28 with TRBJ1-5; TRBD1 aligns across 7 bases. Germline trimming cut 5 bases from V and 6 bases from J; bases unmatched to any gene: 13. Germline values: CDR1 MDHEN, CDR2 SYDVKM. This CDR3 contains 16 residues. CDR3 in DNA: TGTGCCAGCAGTGCGGTAAAACAGGGGTCCTCTCAGCCCCAGCATTTT. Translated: CASSAVKQGSSQPQHF.

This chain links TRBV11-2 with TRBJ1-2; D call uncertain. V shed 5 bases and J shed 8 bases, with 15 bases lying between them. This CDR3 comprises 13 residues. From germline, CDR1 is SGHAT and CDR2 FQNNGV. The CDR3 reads CASSRTEALGYTF. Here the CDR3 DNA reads TGTGCCAGCAGCCGGACGGAGGCTTTGGGCTACACCTTC.

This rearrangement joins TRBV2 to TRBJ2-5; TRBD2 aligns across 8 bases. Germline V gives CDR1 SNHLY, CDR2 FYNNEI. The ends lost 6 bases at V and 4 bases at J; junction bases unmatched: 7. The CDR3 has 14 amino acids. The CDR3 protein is CASRARTSLETQYF. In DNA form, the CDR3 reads TGTGCCAGCAGAGCCCGGACTAGCCTAGAGACCCAGTACTTC.

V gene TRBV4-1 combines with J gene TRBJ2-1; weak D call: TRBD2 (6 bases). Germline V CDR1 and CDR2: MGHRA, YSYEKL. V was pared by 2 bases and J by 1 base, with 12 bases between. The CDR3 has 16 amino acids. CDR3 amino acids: CASSQKAGYSYNEQFF. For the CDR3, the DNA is TGCGCCAGCAGCCAAAAAGCGGGCTATTCCTACAATGAGCAGTTCTTC.

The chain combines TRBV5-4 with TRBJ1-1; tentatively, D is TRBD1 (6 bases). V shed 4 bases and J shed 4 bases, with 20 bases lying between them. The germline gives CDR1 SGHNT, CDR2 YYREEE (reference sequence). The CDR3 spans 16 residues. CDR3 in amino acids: CASSPIRPQQGTEAFF. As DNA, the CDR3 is TGTGCCAGCAGCCCGATTCGCCCCCAACAGGGCACTGAAGCTTTCTTT.

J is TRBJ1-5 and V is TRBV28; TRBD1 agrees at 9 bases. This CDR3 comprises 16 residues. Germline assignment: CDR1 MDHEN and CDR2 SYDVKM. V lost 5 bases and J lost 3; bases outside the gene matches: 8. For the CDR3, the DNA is TGTGCCAGCAGTGCCCGGACAGGGGTCTACAATCAGCCCCAGCATTTT. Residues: CASSARTGVYNQPQHF.

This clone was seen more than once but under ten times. Written as DNA, the CDR3 is TGTGCCAGTAGTTCAACAGGGGGGCGTCAGCCCCAGCATTTT. Its translation is CASSSTGGRQPQHF. The genes are TRBV19 and TRBJ1-5; the match to TRBD1 covers 8 bases. Germline V lookup: CDR1 LNHDA, CDR2 SQIVND (reference sequence). V shed 5 bases, J shed 6 bases, and the junction held 6 bases outside the gene matches. The CDR3 totals 14 residues.

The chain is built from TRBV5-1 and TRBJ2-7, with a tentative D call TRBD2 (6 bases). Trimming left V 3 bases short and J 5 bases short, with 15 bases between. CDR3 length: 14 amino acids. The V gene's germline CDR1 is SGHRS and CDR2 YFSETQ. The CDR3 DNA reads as TGCGCCAGCAGCTCCCCTAACCGGAGGGACGAGCAGTACTTC. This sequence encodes CASSSPNRRDEQYF.

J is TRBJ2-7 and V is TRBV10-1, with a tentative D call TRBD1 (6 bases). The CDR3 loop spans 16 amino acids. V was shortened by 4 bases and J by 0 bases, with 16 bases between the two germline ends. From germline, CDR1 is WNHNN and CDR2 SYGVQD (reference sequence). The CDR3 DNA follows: TGCGCCAGCAGTGGGCCGGGACAAAGGGTCTCCTACGAGCAGTACTTC. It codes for CASSGPGQRVSYEQYF.

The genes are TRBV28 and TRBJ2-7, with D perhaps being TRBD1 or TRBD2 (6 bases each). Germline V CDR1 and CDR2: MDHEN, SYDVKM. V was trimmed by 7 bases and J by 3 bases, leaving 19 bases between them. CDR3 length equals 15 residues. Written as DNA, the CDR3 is TGTGCCAGCAAAGGGGGGAGCGAACAGGGCTACGAGCAGTACTTC. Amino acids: CASKGGSEQGYEQYF.

Here the CDR3 reads CASSPNRELYGYTF. CDR3 DNA sequence: TGTGCCAGCAGCCCGAACAGGGAACTCTATGGCTACACCTTC. The V call is TRBV7-9, the J call TRBJ1-2; D might be TRBD1 (6 bases). V was pared by 5 bases and J by 4 bases, with 14 bases between. The CDR3 runs 14 residues. Germline V gene lookup returns CDR1 SEHNR and CDR2 FQNEAQ (reference sequence).

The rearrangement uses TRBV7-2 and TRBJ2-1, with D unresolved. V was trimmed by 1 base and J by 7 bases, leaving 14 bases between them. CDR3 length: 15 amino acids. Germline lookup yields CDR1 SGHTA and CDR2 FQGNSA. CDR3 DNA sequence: TGTGCCAGCAGCTTAGTATTCGACGGTGGGAATGAGCAGTTCTTC. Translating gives CASSLVFDGGNEQFF.

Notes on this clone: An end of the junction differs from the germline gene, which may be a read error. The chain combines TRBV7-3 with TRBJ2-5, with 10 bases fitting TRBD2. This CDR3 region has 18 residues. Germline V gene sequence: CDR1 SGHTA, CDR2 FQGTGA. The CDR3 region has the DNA TGTGCCAGCAGCCTAACGGGACCTAGCGGGAGAGGGCTAGAGACCCAGTACTTC. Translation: CASSLTGPSGRGLETQYF.